A single sample gave rise to the 18 T cell receptor beta chains below, sequenced in a study of OX40 agonist ivuxolimab in advanced cancers. Produced via immunoSEQ multiplex PCR; TCRdb's table is partial and in-frame only. Of some 110,000 clones in the sample, around 95% are singletons; the top ten hold around 0.15%. This specimen was CD4+ or CD8+ T cells sorted from blood, taken in a trial of the OX40 agonist ivuxolimab. These receptors originate from an adult with an advanced solid tumor such as melanoma, head and neck, liver or kidney cancer.

In this sample, this clone turned up once. The rearrangement links TRBV29-1 to TRBJ2-1, with D perhaps matching TRBD2 (6 bases). Germline assignment: CDR1 SQVTM and CDR2 ANQGSEA. Trimming removed 7 bases from V and 2 bases from J, with 15 bases in between. The CDR3 sequence is 14 residues long. The CDR3 here is CSGRAGLAYNEQFF. The CDR3 coding sequence is TGCAGCGGGAGAGCGGGCCTCGCCTACAATGAGCAGTTCTTC.

The chain combines TRBV23-1 with TRBJ1-4; weak D call: TRBD1 (5 bases). TRBV23-1 is flagged as an ORF with uncertain function. Trimming left V 8 bases short and J 9 bases short, with 19 bases between. CDR3 size: 14 residues. Written as DNA, the CDR3 is TGCGCCAGCTCAAAGTCAGGGAGTAAGAAAAAACTGTTTTTT. Translated: CASSKSGSKKKLFF.

As DNA, the CDR3 is TGTGCCAGCAGCCACCGCACTAGGAACTCCTACAATGAGCAGTTCTTC. Translating gives CASSHRTRNSYNEQFF. The V gene is TRBV11-1, the J gene TRBJ2-1, with a weak D call TRBD2 (5 bases). From germline, CDR1 is SGHAT and CDR2 FQDESV (reference sequence). This CDR3 comprises 16 residues. V lost 5 bases and J 0 bases, leaving 14 bases between the germline ends.

This chain uses TRBV6-5 with TRBJ1-5, with a possible D match to TRBD1 (5 bases). Trimming cost V 6 bases and J 9 bases, with 9 bases left between them. Germline V gives CDR1 MNHEY, CDR2 SVGAGI. CDR3 length equals 11 residues. The CDR3 loop reads CASSRTGPQHF. The CDR3 region has the DNA TGTGCCAGCAGCAGAACAGGGCCCCAGCATTTT.

This chain connects TRBV9 to TRBJ2-2; a possible D gene is TRBD2 (7 bases). This CDR3 has 15 amino acids. CDR1 and CDR2 from the germline V gene are SGDLS and YYNGEE. Trimming pared 2 bases from V and 5 bases from J, leaving 13 bases between. For the CDR3, the DNA is TGTGCCAGCAGCGTCGGGGGGCGCGAGACCGGGGAGCTGTTTTTT. It yields the protein CASSVGGRETGELFF.

The CDR3 is CASSQDSARGVFEQFF. The CDR3 DNA follows: TGTGCCAGCAGCCAAGATTCGGCGCGGGGGGTTTTTGAGCAGTTCTTC. V gene TRBV4-2 combines with J gene TRBJ2-1; 8 bases line up with TRBD2. CDR1 is LGHNA and CDR2 is YNFKEQ in the germline V gene. The CDR3 is 16 amino acids. After removal of 0 bases from V and 9 bases from J, the junction contained 10 bases not matched to a gene.

V is TRBV9 and J is TRBJ2-7; 9 bases are a match to TRBD1. V shed 3 bases, J shed 2 bases, and the junction held 6 bases outside the gene matches. Per germline, CDR1 SGDLS and CDR2 YYNGEE. The CDR3 covers 15 residues. CDR3 bases: TGTGCCAGCAGCGCCGGGACAGGGCCCGCCTACGAGCAGTACTTC. It specifies CASSAGTGPAYEQYF. Supplemented by reference TRBV9 and TRBJ2-7, the full variable domain reads DSGVTQTPKHLITATGQRVTLRCSPRSGDLSVYWYQQSLDQGLQFLIQYYNGEERAKGNILERFSAQQFPDLHSELNLSSLELGDSALYFCASSAGTGPAYEQYFGPGTRLTVT.

This chain connects TRBV7-6 to TRBJ2-1, with 10 bases aligning to TRBD2. With 1 base clipped from V and 0 bases from J, the junction kept 9 bases outside the gene matches. Germline V lookup: CDR1 SGHVS, CDR2 FNYEAQ. The CDR3 length is 19 residues. The CDR3 DNA reads as TGTGCCAGCAGCTTAGGATCGGGACTAGCGTTAAGCTCCTACAATGAGCAGTTCTTC. Translating gives CASSLGSGLALSSYNEQFF.

J is TRBJ1-4 and V is TRBV5-4; no clear D gene. The germline V and J ends were trimmed by 1 base and 12 bases, with 22 bases remaining between them. The length of the CDR3 is 16 residues. The germline V gene encodes CDR1 SGHNT and CDR2 YYREEE (reference sequence). CDR3 residues: CASSLTSQSRDGELFF. As DNA, the CDR3 is TGTGCCAGCAGCTTGACGTCGCAGTCGCGGGATGGGGAACTGTTTTTT.

V gene TRBV28 combines with J gene TRBJ1-1, with TRBD1 matching 7 bases. Germline V gene sequence: CDR1 MDHEN, CDR2 SYDVKM. This CDR3 region has 15 residues. V trimming: 5 bases; J trimming: 4 bases; junction bases outside the gene matches: 10. The CDR3: CASSIPGQKGTEAFF. The CDR3 DNA reads as TGTGCCAGCAGTATTCCGGGACAGAAGGGCACTGAAGCTTTCTTT. The entire variable domain, with the rest obtained from reference TRBV28 and TRBJ1-1, is as follows: DVKVTQSSRYLVKRTGEKVFLECVQDMDHENMFWYRQDPGLGLRLIYFSYDVKMKEKGDIPEGYSVSREKKERFSLILESASTNQTSMYLCASSIPGQKGTEAFFGQGTRLTVV.

The chain recombines TRBV28 with TRBJ2-5; D gene uncertain. The J call is in doubt because the DNA end fits TRBJ2-7 better. Germline assignment: CDR1 MDHEN and CDR2 SYDVKM. The CDR3 has 14 amino acids. CDR3 region: CASSLVQPPYEQYF. CDR3 DNA: TGTGCCAGCAGTTTAGTACAGCCCCCCTACGAGCAGTACTTC.

This sequence joins TRBV18 and TRBJ2-2; unclear D gene. V dropped 8 bases and J dropped 5 bases, with 12 bases sitting between them. The CDR3 consists of 13 residues. Germline CDR1 KGHSH, CDR2 LQKENI. In DNA form, the CDR3 reads TGTGCCAGCCCCCAAGGGCGGACCGGGGAGCTGTTTTTT. Amino acid sequence: CASPQGRTGELFF.

The chain joins TRBV5-4 to TRBJ2-7; 9 bases are a match to TRBD1. V dropped 3 bases and J dropped 1; count of bases not matched to a gene: 2. In germline, CDR1 is SGHNT, CDR2 YYREEE (reference sequence). The CDR3 is 14 residues long. Here the CDR3 reads CASSSQGASYEQYF. The CDR3 DNA reads as TGTGCCAGCAGCTCACAGGGGGCTTCCTACGAGCAGTACTTC.

This rearrangement joins TRBV30 to TRBJ1-2; possible D gene TRBD1, 6 bases. Between the trimmed V and J ends, which lost 5 bases and 0 bases, there was a span of 10 bases. Germline CDR1 is GTSNPN and CDR2 is SVGIG (reference sequence). This CDR3 region has 13 residues. The DNA of the CDR3 is TGTGCCTGGCAGGGGCCCACTAACTATGGCTACACCTTC. As protein: CAWQGPTNYGYTF.

In nucleotides, the CDR3 is TGTGCCAGCAGCACACAGACAGGGGCCCAGCATTTT. Translated, it gives CASSTQTGAQHF. The chain uses TRBV14 and TRBJ1-5; 8 positions agree with TRBD1. The CDR3 totals 12 residues. With 5 bases clipped from V and 11 bases from J, the junction kept 5 bases outside the gene matches. The germline V gene encodes CDR1 SGHDN and CDR2 FVKESK.

The chain is built from TRBV5-1 and TRBJ2-7, with 10 bases matching TRBD1. The CDR3 totals 15 residues. The germline gives CDR1 SGHRS, CDR2 YFSETQ. The ends lost 4 bases at V and 4 bases at J; junction bases unmatched: 8. CDR3 amino acids: CASSARDRGPYEQYF. CDR3 DNA sequence: TGCGCCAGCAGCGCCCGGGACAGGGGTCCGTACGAGCAGTACTTC.

The V call is TRBV29-1, the J call TRBJ2-7; D gene ambiguous. Trimming cost V 7 bases and J 3 bases, with 10 bases left between them. This CDR3 spans 11 amino acids. CDR1 is SQVTM and CDR2 is ANQGSEA in the germline V gene. CDR3 amino acids: CSGGLNYEQYF. The DNA for the CDR3 is TGCAGCGGTGGCTTAAACTACGAGCAGTACTTC.

CDR3 sequence: CASSGKRRSRKTYTF. CDR3 in DNA: TGTGCCAGCAGTGGTAAAAGACGCTCTAGAAAGACCTACACCTTC. The J gene is TRBJ1-2, the V gene TRBV6-8; D is undetermined. Germline loops: CDR1 MNHGY, CDR2 SAAAGT. The CDR3 covers 15 residues. Trimming took 5 bases from V and 10 from J, leaving 23 bases between them.